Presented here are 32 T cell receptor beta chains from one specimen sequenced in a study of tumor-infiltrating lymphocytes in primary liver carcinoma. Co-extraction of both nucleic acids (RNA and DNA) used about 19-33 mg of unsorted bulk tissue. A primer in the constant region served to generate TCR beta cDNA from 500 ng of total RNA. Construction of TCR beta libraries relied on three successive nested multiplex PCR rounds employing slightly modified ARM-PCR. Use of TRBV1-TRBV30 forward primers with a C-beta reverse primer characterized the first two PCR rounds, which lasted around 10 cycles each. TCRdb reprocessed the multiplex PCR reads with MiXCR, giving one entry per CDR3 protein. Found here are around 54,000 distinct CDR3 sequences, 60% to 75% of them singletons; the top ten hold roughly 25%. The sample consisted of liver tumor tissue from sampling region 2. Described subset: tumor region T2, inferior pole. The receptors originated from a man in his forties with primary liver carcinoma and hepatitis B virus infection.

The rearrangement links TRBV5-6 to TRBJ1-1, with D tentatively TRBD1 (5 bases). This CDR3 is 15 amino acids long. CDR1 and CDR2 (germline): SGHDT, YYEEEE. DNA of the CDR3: TGTATCAGCAGCGGAGGGGACGGAATGAACACTGAAGCTTTCTTT. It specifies CISSGGDGMNTEAFF.

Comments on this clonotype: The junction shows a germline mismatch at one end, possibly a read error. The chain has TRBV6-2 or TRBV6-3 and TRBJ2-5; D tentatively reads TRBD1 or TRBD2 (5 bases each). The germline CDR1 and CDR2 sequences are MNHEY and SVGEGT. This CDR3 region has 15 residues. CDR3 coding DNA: TGTGCCAGTAGTTACCCTCCTGGGCCGCCGGGGACCCGATACTTC. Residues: CASSYPPGPPGTRYF.

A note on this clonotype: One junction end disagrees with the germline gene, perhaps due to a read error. The CDR3 sequence: CAWREGSSYERYF. CDR3 nucleotide sequence: TGTGCCTGGAGAGAGGGTAGCTCTTACGAGCGGTACTTC. V is TRBV30 and J is TRBJ2-7, with D possibly being TRBD2 (5 bases). The CDR3 sequence is 13 residues long. Germline lookup yields CDR1 GTSNPN and CDR2 SVGIG (reference sequence).

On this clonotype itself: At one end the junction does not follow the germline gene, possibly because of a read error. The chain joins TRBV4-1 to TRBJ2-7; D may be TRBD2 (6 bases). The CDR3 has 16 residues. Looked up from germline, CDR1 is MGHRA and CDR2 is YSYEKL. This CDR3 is CASRQDFSGSSYMQYF. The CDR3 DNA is TGCGCCAGCAGACAAGATTTTAGCGGAAGCTCCTACATGCAGTACTTC.

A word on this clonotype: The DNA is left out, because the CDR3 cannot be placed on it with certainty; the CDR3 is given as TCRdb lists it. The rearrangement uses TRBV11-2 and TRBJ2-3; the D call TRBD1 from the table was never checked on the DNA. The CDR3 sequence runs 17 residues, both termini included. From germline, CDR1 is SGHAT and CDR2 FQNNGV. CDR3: CAGSLVGAGSGEDAQYF.

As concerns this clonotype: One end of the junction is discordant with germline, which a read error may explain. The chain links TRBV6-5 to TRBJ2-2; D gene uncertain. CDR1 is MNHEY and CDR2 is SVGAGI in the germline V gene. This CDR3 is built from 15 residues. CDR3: CTGSYAVDGTGELFF. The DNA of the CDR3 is TGTACCGGCAGTTACGCAGTGGACGGCACCGGAGAGCTGTTTTTT.

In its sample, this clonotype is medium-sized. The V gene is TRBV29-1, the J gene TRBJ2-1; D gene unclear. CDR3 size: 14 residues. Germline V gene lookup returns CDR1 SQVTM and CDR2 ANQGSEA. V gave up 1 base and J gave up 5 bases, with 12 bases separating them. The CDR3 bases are TGCAGCGTTGAAGGGCACGACCCTAACAATGAGCAGTTCTTC. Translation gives CSVEGHDPNNEQFF.

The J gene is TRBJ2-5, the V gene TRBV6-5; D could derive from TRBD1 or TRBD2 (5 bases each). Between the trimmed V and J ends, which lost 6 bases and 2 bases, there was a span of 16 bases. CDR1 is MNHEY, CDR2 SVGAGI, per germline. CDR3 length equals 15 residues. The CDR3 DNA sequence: TGTGCCAGCAGCTCCGGGCTGTGGGGGCAAGAGACCCAGTACTTC. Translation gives CASSSGLWGQETQYF.

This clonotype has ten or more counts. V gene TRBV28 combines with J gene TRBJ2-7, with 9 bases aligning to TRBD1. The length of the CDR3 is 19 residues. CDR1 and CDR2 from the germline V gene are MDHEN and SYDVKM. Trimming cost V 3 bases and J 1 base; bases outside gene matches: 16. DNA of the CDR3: TGTGCCAGCAGTTTCGCCGGGACAGGGCCATCAGACTCTTCCTACGAGCAGTACTTC. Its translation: CASSFAGTGPSDSSYEQYF. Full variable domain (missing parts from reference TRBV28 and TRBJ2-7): DVKVTQSSRYLVKRTGEKVFLECVQDMDHENMFWYRQDPGLGLRLIYFSYDVKMKEKGDIPEGYSVSREKKERFSLILESASTNQTSMYLCASSFAGTGPSDSSYEQYFGPGTRLTVT.

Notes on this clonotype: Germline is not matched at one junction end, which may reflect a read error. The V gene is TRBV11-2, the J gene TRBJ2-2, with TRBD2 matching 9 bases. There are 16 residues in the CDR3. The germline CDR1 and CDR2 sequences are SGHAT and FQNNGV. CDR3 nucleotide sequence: TGTGCCAGCAGGTTAGTGGCGCTAGCGGGAACCAGGGAGTTGTTTTTT. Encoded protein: CASRLVALAGTRELFF.

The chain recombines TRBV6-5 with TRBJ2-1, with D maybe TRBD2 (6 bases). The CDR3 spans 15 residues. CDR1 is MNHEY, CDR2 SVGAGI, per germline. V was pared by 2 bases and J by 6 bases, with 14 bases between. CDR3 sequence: CASSYPGRGANEQFF. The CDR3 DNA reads TGTGCCAGCAGTTACCCGGGGCGGGGTGCCAATGAGCAGTTCTTC.

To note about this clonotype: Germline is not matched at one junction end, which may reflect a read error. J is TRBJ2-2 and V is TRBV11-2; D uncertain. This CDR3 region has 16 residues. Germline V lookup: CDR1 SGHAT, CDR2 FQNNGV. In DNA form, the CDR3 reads TGTGCCAACAGCTCCCGGGCGAGCGAGATATCGGGGGAGCTGTTTTTT. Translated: CANSSRASEISGELFF.

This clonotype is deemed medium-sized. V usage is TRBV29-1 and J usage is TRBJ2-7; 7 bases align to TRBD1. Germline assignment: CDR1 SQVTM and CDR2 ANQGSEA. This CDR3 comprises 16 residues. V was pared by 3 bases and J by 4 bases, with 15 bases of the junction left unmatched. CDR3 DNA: TGCAGCGTTGATCTGGGCCGACAGGGATCGAGTTACGAGCAGTACTTC. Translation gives CSVDLGRQGSSYEQYF.

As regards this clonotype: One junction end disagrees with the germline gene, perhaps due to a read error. Here the CDR3 DNA reads TGTGTCAGCAGTCACCAAGGAGGGGCTCAGCAGTTCTTC. Translating gives CVSSHQGGAQQFF. The chain is built from TRBV7-8 and TRBJ2-1, with a possible D match to TRBD2 (6 bases). Germline V gene data show CDR1 as SGHVS and CDR2 as FQNEAQ. The CDR3 loop spans 13 amino acids.

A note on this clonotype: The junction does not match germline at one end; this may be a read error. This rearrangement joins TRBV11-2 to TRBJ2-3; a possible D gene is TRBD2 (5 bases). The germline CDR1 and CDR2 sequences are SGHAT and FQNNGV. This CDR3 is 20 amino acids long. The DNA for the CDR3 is TGTGCCAGCAGCCCCGAAGGCCCCCTGCAGATAGCGAGAAGCACAGATACGCAATATTTT. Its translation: CASSPEGPLQIARSTDTQYF. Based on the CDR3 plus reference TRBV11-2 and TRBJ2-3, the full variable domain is EAGVAQSPRYKIIEKRQSVAFWCNPISGHATLYWYQQILGQGPKLLIQFQNNGVVDDSQLPKDRFSAERLKGVDSTLKIQPAKLEDSAVYLCASSPEGPLQIARSTDTQYFGPGTRLTVL.

CDR3 bases: TGTGCCAACGGCTTAAATGATACCTATGAGCAGTTCTTC. Residues: CANGLNDTYEQFF. This chain connects TRBV11-2 to TRBJ2-1, with D unclear. The CDR3 loop spans 13 amino acids. V lost 10 bases, J lost 8 bases, and 18 bases lay in between. Germline values: CDR1 SGHAT, CDR2 FQNNGV.

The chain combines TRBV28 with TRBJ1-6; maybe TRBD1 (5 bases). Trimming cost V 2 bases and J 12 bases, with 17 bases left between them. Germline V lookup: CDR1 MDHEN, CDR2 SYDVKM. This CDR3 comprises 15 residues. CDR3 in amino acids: CASSLGQGYRLPLHF. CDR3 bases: TGTGCCAGCAGTTTAGGGCAGGGATACAGATTACCCCTCCACTTT.

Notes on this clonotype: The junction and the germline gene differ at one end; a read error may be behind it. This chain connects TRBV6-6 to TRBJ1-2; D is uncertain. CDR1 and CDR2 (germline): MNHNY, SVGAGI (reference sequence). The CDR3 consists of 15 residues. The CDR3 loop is CASSYNRSANYGYTF. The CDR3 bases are TGTGCCAGTAGTTACAACCGGTCAGCTAACTATGGCTACACCTTC.

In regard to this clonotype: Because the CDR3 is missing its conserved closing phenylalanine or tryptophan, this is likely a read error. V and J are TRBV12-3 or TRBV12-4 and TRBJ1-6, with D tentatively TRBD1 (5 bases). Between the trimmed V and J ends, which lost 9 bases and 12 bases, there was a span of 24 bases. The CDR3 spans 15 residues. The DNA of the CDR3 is TGTGCCAGTAGTCACGATAGGGAGGGGAGAGTACCCCTCCACTCT. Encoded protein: CASSHDREGRVPLHS.

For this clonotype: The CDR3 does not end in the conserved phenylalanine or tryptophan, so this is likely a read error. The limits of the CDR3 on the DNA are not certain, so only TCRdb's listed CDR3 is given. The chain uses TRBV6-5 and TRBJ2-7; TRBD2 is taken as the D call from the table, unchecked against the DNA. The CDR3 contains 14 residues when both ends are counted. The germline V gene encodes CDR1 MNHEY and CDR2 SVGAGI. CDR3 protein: CVSRPEGLAYEQYL.

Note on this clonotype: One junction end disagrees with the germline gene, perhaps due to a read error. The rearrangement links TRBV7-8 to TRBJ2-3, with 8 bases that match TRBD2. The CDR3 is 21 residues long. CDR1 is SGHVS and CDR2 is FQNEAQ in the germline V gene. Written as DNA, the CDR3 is TGTGCCAACAGCTTAGACTTCTCGCGGGAGGACCTGAGAATCCGCACAGATACGCAGTATTTT. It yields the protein CANSLDFSREDLRIRTDTQYF.

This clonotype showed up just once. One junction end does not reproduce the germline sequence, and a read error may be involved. The CDR3 spells CASSPPPEVMKDFQETQYF. Here the CDR3 DNA reads TGTGCCAGTAGCCCGCCCCCGGAGGTCATGAAGGACTTCCAAGAGACCCAGTATTTC. This chain links TRBV11-1 with TRBJ2-5; D is perhaps TRBD2 (5 bases). The CDR3 contains 19 residues. Germline CDR1 is SGHAT and CDR2 is FQDESV (reference sequence).

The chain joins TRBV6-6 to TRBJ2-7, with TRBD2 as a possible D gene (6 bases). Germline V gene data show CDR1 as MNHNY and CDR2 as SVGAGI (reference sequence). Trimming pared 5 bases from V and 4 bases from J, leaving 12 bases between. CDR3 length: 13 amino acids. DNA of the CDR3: TGTGCCAGCAGTCTCCGTGGGGGGTACGAGCAGTACTTC. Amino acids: CASSLRGGYEQYF.

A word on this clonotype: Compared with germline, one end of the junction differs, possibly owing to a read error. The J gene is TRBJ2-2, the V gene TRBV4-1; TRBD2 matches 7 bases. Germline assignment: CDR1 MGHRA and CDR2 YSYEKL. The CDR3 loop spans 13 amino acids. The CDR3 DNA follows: TGCGCCAACAGCCACGGACAAGGCGGGGGGCTGTTTTTT. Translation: CANSHGQGGGLFF.

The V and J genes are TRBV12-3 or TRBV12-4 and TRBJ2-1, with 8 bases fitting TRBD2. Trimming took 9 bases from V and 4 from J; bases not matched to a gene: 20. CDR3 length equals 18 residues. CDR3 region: CARSPKGAGEGSYNEQFF. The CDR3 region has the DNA TGTGCCAGAAGTCCTAAGGGAGCGGGAGAAGGCTCGTACAATGAGCAGTTCTTC.

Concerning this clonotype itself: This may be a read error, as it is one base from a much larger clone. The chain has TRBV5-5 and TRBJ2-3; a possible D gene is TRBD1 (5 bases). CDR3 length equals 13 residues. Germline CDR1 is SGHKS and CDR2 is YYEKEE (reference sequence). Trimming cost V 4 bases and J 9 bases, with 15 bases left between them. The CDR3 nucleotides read TGTGCCAGCAGCATACCGGACATGGGAACGCAGTATTTT. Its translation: CASSIPDMGTQYF.

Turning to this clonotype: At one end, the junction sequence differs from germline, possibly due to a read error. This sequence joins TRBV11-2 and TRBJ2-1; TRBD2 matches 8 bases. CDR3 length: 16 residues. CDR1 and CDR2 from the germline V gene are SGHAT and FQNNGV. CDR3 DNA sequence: TGTGCCAACAGCTTGGATATCGGACTAGCCACTGATGAGCAGTTCTTC. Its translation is CANSLDIGLATDEQFF.

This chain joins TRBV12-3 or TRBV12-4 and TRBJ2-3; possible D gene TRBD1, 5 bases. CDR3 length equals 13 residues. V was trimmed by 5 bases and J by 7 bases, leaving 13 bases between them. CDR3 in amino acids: CASSPGRTYTQYF. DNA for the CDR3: TGTGCCAGCAGTCCCGGACGGACATATACGCAGTATTTT.

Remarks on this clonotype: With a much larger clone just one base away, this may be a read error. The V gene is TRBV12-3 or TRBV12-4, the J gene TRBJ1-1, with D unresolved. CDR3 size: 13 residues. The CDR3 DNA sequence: TGTGCCAGCAGTTTATCGGATCTCGCTGAACCTTTCTTT. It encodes CASSLSDLAEPFF.

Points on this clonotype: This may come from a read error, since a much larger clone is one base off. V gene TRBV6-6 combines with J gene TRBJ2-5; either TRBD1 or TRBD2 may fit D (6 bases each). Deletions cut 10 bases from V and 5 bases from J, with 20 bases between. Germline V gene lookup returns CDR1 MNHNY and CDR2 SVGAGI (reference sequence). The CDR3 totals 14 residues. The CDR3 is CATRGGGPGETQYF. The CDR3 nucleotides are TGTGCCACCAGGGGAGGAGGGCCGGGGGAGACCCAGTACTTC.

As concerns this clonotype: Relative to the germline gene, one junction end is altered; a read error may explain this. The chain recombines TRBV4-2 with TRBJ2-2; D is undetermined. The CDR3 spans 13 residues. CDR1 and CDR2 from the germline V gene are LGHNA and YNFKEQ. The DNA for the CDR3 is TGTGCCAGCAGTCAAGAGAGCGTACGAGAGCTGTTTTTT. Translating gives CASSQESVRELFF.

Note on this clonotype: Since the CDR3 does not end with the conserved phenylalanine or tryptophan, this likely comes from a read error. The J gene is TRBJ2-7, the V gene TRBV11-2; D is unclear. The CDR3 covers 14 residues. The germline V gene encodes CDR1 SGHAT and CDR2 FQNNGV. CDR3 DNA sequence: TGTGTCAGCAGCTTAGCTGACACTGCCTACGAGCAGTACATC. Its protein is CVSSLADTAYEQYI.